Listed below are T cell receptor beta chains from one sample, sequenced in a study of blood T cell repertoires in COVID-19. Clones were read by immunoSEQ multiplex PCR, and TCRdb kept only the in-frame ones, dropping some. Of about 360,000 clones in the sample, around 87% were seen once. The sequencing sample was made of PBMCs or T cells enriched from blood (not recorded which). All receptors come from a man aged 40-49 years in a cohort exposed to, infected with or recovered from COVID-19 (not recorded which). Each CDR3 is given without its conserved first and last residue.

CDR3	V	J
ASSYQDYNEQF	TRBV27	TRBJ2-1
ASSSPTLGVSGANVLT	TRBV27	TRBJ2-6
ASSPSTNNNQPQH	TRBV18	TRBJ1-5
SVDGGGGNYGYT	TRBV29-1	TRBJ1-2
ASSPGASETYEQY	TRBV6-5	TRBJ2-7
ASSSGTVQNTEAF	TRBV7-9	TRBJ1-1
ASGSWDRSYEQY	TRBV6-5	TRBJ2-7
ASSVTGGSYNSPLH	TRBV6-6	TRBJ1-6
ASSLLDEQY	TRBV7-6	TRBJ2-7
ASSLQHENTEAF	TRBV13	TRBJ1-1
ASSLYAATNEKLF	TRBV3-1/TRBV3-2	TRBJ1-4
ASSTANPSSGTNTGELF	TRBV11-3	TRBJ2-2
ASSPGGSGTDTQY	TRBV5-6	TRBJ2-3
ASSYVVGRGQEETQY	TRBV6-2/TRBV6-3	TRBJ2-5
ASSPTGTSGRGWEQF	TRBV5-1	TRBJ2-1